The 30 T cell receptor beta chains below were found in one sample sequenced in a study of T cell repertoires in cytomegalovirus infection. TCRdb analysed the reads with MiXCR anew, one entry per CDR3 protein. The sample holds about 35,000 distinct CDR3 sequences, over 50% seen once. Antigen specificity for these receptors is unknown. The specimen comprised CD8+ T cells from cultured PBMCs, sampled from culture after CMV antigen stimulation. The receptors here all came from a human donor in good health (CMV status not recorded). Some clones in this sample may be carry-over from other donors' samples.

This chain links TRBV11-2 with TRBJ2-7; D is perhaps TRBD1 (5 bases). The CDR3 is 15 amino acids. V was pared by 0 bases and J by 3 bases, with 12 bases between. From germline, CDR1 is SGHAT and CDR2 FQNNGV. The CDR3 region is CASSLDDRVFYEQYF. Written as DNA, the CDR3 is TGTGCCAGCAGCTTAGATGACAGAGTTTTCTACGAGCAGTACTTC.

This clonotype appeared once. The V gene is TRBV4-3, the J gene TRBJ1-1; D gene ambiguous. Germline CDR1 reads LGHNA; CDR2 reads YSLEER. Trimming removed 0 bases at V and 2 bases at J, with 13 bases between. This CDR3 comprises 16 residues. In DNA form, the CDR3 reads TGCGCCAGCAGCCAAGATCTAGGAGGGCCCAACACTGAAGCTTTCTTT. It encodes CASSQDLGGPNTEAFF.

In this sample, this clonotype turned up a few times. This chain uses TRBV7-3 with TRBJ2-3, with D tentatively TRBD1 (6 bases). Looked up from germline, CDR1 is SGHTA and CDR2 is FQGTGA. V shed 5 bases and J shed 2 bases, with 17 bases lying between them. The CDR3 spans 16 residues. In DNA form, the CDR3 reads TGTGCCAGCAGCCGAGGACAGACCCCTGACACAGATACGCAGTATTTT. Translating gives CASSRGQTPDTDTQYF.

The chain links TRBV15 to TRBJ1-1, with D uncertain. The CDR3 spans 14 residues. Germline assignment: CDR1 LNHNV and CDR2 YYDKDF (reference sequence). Between the trimmed V and J ends, which lost 0 bases and 4 bases, there was a span of 9 bases. The CDR3 here is CATSRDRVGTEAFF. CDR3 sequence (DNA): TGTGCCACCAGCAGAGATCGGGTGGGCACTGAAGCTTTCTTT.

The V call is TRBV7-6, the J call TRBJ1-5, with D unresolved. Germline V gene lookup returns CDR1 SGHVS and CDR2 FNYEAQ. Deletions cut 2 bases from V and 7 bases from J, with 12 bases between. The CDR3 extends over 14 amino acids. CDR3 in amino acids: CASSLFSTGQPQHF. The CDR3, as DNA: TGTGCCAGCAGCTTATTTTCCACGGGACAGCCCCAGCATTTT.

The chain has TRBV2 and TRBJ2-1; no reliable D call. The V end was cut by 9 bases, the J end by 7 bases, with 13 bases between. The CDR3 spans 12 residues. Looked up from germline, CDR1 is SNHLY and CDR2 is FYNNEI. CDR3 sequence (DNA): TGTGCCAGAAATGGTCCCAATAATGAGCAGTTCTTC. The encoded protein is CARNGPNNEQFF.

At least ten counts were recorded for this clonotype. The rearrangement uses TRBV4-1 and TRBJ2-6; D may be TRBD2 (7 bases). The CDR3 loop spans 18 amino acids. Looked up from germline, CDR1 is MGHRA and CDR2 is YSYEKL. The V end lost 0 bases, the J end lost 0 bases, and 12 bases lay between the germline ends. CDR3 coding DNA: TGCGCCAGCAGCCAAGACCTCGCGGGGGCCTCTGGGGCCAACGTCCTGACTTTC. This translates into CASSQDLAGASGANVLTF.

This clonotype was counted only a few times. The chain uses TRBV11-1 and TRBJ2-2; no clear D. The CDR3 extends over 11 amino acids. Trimming pared 4 bases from V and 3 bases from J, leaving 0 bases between. Per the germline V gene, CDR1 is SGHAT and CDR2 is FQDESV (reference sequence). The CDR3 DNA follows: TGTGCCAGCAGCTACACCGGGGAGCTGTTTTTT. This gives the protein CASSYTGELFF.

This chain links TRBV7-3 with TRBJ1-1; 8 bases are a match to TRBD1. The V gene end was trimmed by 5 bases and the J gene end by 1 base; junction bases not matched to a gene: 9. The CDR3 length is 16 residues. Germline lookup yields CDR1 SGHTA and CDR2 FQGTGA. The DNA of the CDR3 is TGTGCCAGCAGCCGACAGGGGTACGGTCCGAACACTGAAGCTTTCTTT. Protein sequence: CASSRQGYGPNTEAFF. The full variable domain, completed using reference TRBV7-3 and TRBJ1-1, is GAGVSQTPSNKVTEKGKYVELRCDPISGHTALYWYRQSLGQGPEFLIYFQGTGAADDSGLPNDRFFAVRPEGSVSTLKIQRTERGDSAVYLCASSRQGYGPNTEAFFGQGTRLTVV.

The chain recombines TRBV7-2 with TRBJ2-1; D gene ambiguous. Trimming removed 1 base at V and 6 bases at J, with 13 bases between. This CDR3 has 15 amino acids. Germline V gene sequence: CDR1 SGHTA, CDR2 FQGNSA. For the CDR3, the DNA is TGTGCCAGCAGCTTAGGGTTCTGGGGTACCAATGAGCAGTTCTTC. Residues: CASSLGFWGTNEQFF.

The sample holds one count of this clonotype. The CDR3 region is CASSPDSTNEKLFF. The CDR3 DNA reads TGTGCCAGCAGTCCTGACAGCACTAATGAAAAACTGTTTTTT. V and J are TRBV14 and TRBJ1-4; weak D call: TRBD1 (5 bases). The germline V gene encodes CDR1 SGHDN and CDR2 FVKESK. The CDR3 runs to 14 residues. Trimming took 6 bases from V and 2 from J, leaving 10 bases between them.

The rearrangement links TRBV5-4 to TRBJ1-1; D is uncertain. The ends were cut back, 2 bases at V and 4 bases at J, with 15 bases in the middle. The germline V gene has CDR1 SGHNT and CDR2 YYREEE (reference sequence). The CDR3 length is 15 residues. CDR3 DNA sequence: TGTGCCAGCAGCTTCTACGGGCAGAGAAGCACTGAAGCTTTCTTT. As protein: CASSFYGQRSTEAFF.

This clonotype appeared a few times. V is TRBV4-1 and J is TRBJ2-7; 10 nucleotides agree with TRBD1. This CDR3 region has 16 residues. V was clipped by 1 base and J by 3 bases; unmatched bases: 6. Looked up from germline, CDR1 is MGHRA and CDR2 is YSYEKL. CDR3: CASSQVSGTGVYEQYF. CDR3 bases: TGCGCCAGCAGCCAAGTTTCCGGGACAGGGGTCTACGAGCAGTACTTC.

The V gene is TRBV7-8, the J gene TRBJ2-5; a possible D gene is TRBD1 (6 bases). The V and J ends lost 3 bases and 2 bases respectively, with 13 bases between them. Germline values: CDR1 SGHVS, CDR2 FQNEAQ. This CDR3 is built from 15 residues. CDR3 region: CASSLDRSQQETQYF. The CDR3, as DNA: TGTGCCAGCAGCTTGGACAGATCCCAACAAGAGACCCAGTACTTC.

The V call is TRBV18, the J call TRBJ2-7, with 7 positions matching TRBD2. J was trimmed by 4 bases and V by 0 bases; bases with no gene match: 0. CDR1 KGHSH and CDR2 LQKENI come from the germline V gene. The CDR3 is 13 residues long. CDR3 bases: TGTGCCAGCTCACCACCCGGGAGGTACGAGCAGTACTTC. Amino acids: CASSPPGRYEQYF.

A note on this clonotype: The junction departs from the called germline gene at one end, perhaps through a read error. The rearrangement links TRBV7-6 to TRBJ1-1, with D perhaps matching TRBD1 (5 bases). This CDR3 contains 16 residues. Germline CDR1 SGHVS, CDR2 FNYEAQ. CDR3 sequence reads: CASSLHARGSRPEAYF. The CDR3 region has the DNA TGTGCCAGCAGCTTACATGCTAGGGGTAGTCGGCCTGAAGCTTACTTT.

This clonotype was seen ten or more times. V is TRBV11-2 and J is TRBJ2-7, with 7 bases that match TRBD1. The J segment lost 3 bases and the V segment lost 4 bases, leaving 12 bases of the junction unmatched. The length of the CDR3 is 16 residues. The germline V gene encodes CDR1 SGHAT and CDR2 FQNNGV. CDR3 sequence reads: CASSSLRTGGLYEQYF. The CDR3 DNA sequence: TGTGCCAGCAGCTCTCTCCGGACAGGTGGGCTCTACGAGCAGTACTTC.

The chain carries TRBV20-1 and TRBJ1-4, with 10 bases that match TRBD1. The CDR3 runs to 13 residues. After removal of 5 bases from V and 5 bases from J, the junction contained 2 bases not matched to a gene. Germline values: CDR1 DFQATT, CDR2 SNEGSKA (reference sequence). The CDR3 sequence: CSARTGGNEKLFF. In DNA form, the CDR3 reads TGCAGTGCTCGGACAGGGGGAAATGAAAAACTGTTTTTT.

This clonotype turned up a few times. The V and J genes are TRBV4-1 and TRBJ2-5; D is ambiguous. This CDR3 region has 14 residues. V was trimmed by 0 bases and J by 2 bases, leaving 7 bases between them. CDR1 MGHRA and CDR2 YSYEKL come from the germline V gene. The CDR3 here is CASSQETDQETQYF. The CDR3 region has the DNA TGCGCCAGCAGCCAAGAGACCGATCAAGAGACCCAGTACTTC.

This clonotype was found a few times. The J gene is TRBJ1-2, the V gene TRBV6-1, with D unresolved. Germline CDR1 reads MNHNS; CDR2 reads SASEGT. The CDR3 spans 10 residues. Between the trimmed V and J ends, which lost 5 bases and 6 bases, there was a span of 4 bases. For the CDR3, the DNA is TGTGCCAGCAGTTCAAATGGCTACACCTTC. This translates into CASSSNGYTF.

The chain joins TRBV6-1 to TRBJ2-1, with TRBD2 matching 15 bases. The CDR3 is 13 residues long. Trimming at V came to 10 bases and at J to 14 bases, leaving 9 bases not matched to a gene. Per germline, CDR1 MNHNS and CDR2 SASEGT. In nucleotides, the CDR3 is TGTGCCACGCGGACTAGCGGGAGGGCCCCAGAGTTCTTC. It is translated as CATRTSGRAPEFF.

The genes are TRBV7-8 and TRBJ2-1; 15 bases match TRBD2. Losses at the gene ends were 4 bases for V and 9 bases for J; bases not matched to a gene: 7. Germline V gives CDR1 SGHVS, CDR2 FQNEAQ. This CDR3 contains 16 residues. The CDR3 sequence: CASSYGTSGRLSEQFF. CDR3 nucleotides: TGTGCCAGCAGCTATGGGACTAGCGGGAGGCTGAGTGAGCAGTTCTTC.

This clonotype was detected once. V is TRBV3-1 and J is TRBJ2-1; tentative D call: TRBD1 (6 bases). Trimming cost V 3 bases and J 4 bases, with 10 bases left between them. This CDR3 has 14 amino acids. Germline V gene sequence: CDR1 LGHDT, CDR2 YNNKEL (reference sequence). The CDR3 nucleotides are TGTGCCAGCAGCCAGGGACACCAATACAATGAGCAGTTCTTC. Its protein product is CASSQGHQYNEQFF.

The chain recombines TRBV12-3 or TRBV12-4 with TRBJ2-7; the match to TRBD1 covers 9 bases. The length of the CDR3 is 13 residues. With V trimmed by 6 bases and J by 4 bases, 4 bases remained unmatched. CDR3 bases: TGTGCCAGCAGGTCTGGACAGGGGTACGAGCAGTACTTC. This translates into CASRSGQGYEQYF.

The rearrangement links TRBV7-6 to TRBJ1-2, with 7 bases aligning to TRBD1. The germline gives CDR1 SGHVS, CDR2 FNYEAQ. Trimming removed 2 bases from V and 6 bases from J; junction bases left unmatched: 6. This CDR3 comprises 14 residues. CDR3 DNA: TGTGCCAGCAGCTTAACATACCAGGGGGATGGCTACACCTTC. Its translation: CASSLTYQGDGYTF.

Concerning this clonotype itself: A read error may produce the germline difference seen at one junction end. The V gene is TRBV4-1, the J gene TRBJ2-7, with D maybe TRBD2 (6 bases). The CDR3 has 15 residues. From germline, CDR1 is MGHRA and CDR2 YSYEKL. The CDR3 nucleotides are TGTGCCAGCAGCCAAGAAGCCCAGCCCGGAGGGGAGCAGTACTTC. Its protein product is CASSQEAQPGGEQYF.

This clonotype was seen a handful of times. The chain employs TRBV18 and TRBJ2-7; D possibly corresponds to TRBD2 (6 bases). V lost 5 bases to trimming and J lost 4 bases, with 12 bases between them. This CDR3 region has 13 residues. The germline V gene encodes CDR1 KGHSH and CDR2 LQKENI. As DNA, the CDR3 is TGTGCCAGCTCATACCCAGGAGGGTACGAGCAGTACTTC. It specifies CASSYPGGYEQYF.

This chain joins TRBV25-1 and TRBJ2-5; 10 bases are a match to TRBD2. The V and J ends lost 6 bases and 5 bases, in that order; junction bases with no gene match: 12. The CDR3 extends over 16 amino acids. Germline assignment: CDR1 MGHDK and CDR2 SYGVNS. CDR3 sequence: CASRAVSLAGVETQYF. For the CDR3, the DNA is TGTGCCAGCAGGGCGGTTAGCCTAGCGGGAGTGGAGACCCAGTACTTC.

The V gene is TRBV7-9, the J gene TRBJ1-3; D remains unclear. There are 14 residues in the CDR3. CDR1 is SEHNR, CDR2 FQNEAQ, per germline (reference sequence). V was pared by 3 bases and J by 0 bases, with 6 bases between. CDR3 DNA sequence: TGTGCCAGCAGCTTCCCCACCTCTGGAAACACCATATATTTT. Protein sequence: CASSFPTSGNTIYF.

This clonotype came up a few times. CDR3 residues: CASSQDNRQGDTEAFF. For the CDR3, the DNA is TGTGCCAGCAGCCAAGATAACCGGCAGGGGGACACTGAAGCTTTCTTT. The chain has TRBV4-2 and TRBJ1-1; 7 nucleotides match TRBD1. The CDR3 is 16 amino acids. J gave up 3 bases and V 0 bases, and 7 bases lay outside the gene matches. From germline, CDR1 is LGHNA and CDR2 YNFKEQ.